What follows describes a single T cell receptor beta chain. Its specificity is unknown. This sample was taken from a study of cytomegalovirus exposure and HLA in healthy donors. Broader study findings: Available immune exposure information covered CMV serostatus only. The presence/absence work took it that sequencing depth was about the same across donors.

The ends lost 8 bases at V and 4 bases at J; junction bases unmatched: 5. Germline CDR1 reads SGHTA; CDR2 reads FQGNSA. The CDR3 has 12 residues. Primers: 60 Vbeta forward and 13 Jbeta reverse. The method was immunoSEQ multiplex PCR; TCRdb's version includes in-frame clones alone and lacks a portion of them. Of about 150,000 clones listed, over 70% are singletons. This clonotype originated in a young man in good health and CMV-seronegative. Sample: PBMCs. The V gene is TRBV7-2, the J gene TRBJ2-7; 7 bases match TRBD2. Here the CDR3 reads CASAREGYEQYF. The CDR3 region has the DNA TGTGCCAGCGCGAGGGAGGGTTACGAGCAGTACTTC.